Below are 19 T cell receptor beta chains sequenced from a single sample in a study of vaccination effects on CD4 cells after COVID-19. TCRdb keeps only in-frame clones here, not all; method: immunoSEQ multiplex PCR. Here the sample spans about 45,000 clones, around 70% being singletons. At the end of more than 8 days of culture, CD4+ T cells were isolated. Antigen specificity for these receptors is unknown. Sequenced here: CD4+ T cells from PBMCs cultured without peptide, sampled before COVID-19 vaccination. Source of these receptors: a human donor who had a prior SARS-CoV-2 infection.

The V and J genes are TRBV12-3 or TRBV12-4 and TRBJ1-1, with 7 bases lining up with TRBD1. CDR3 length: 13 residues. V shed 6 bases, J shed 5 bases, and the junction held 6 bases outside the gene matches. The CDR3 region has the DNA TGTGCCAGCAGGACCACCAGGGGGACTGAAGCTTTCTTT. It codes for CASRTTRGTEAFF.

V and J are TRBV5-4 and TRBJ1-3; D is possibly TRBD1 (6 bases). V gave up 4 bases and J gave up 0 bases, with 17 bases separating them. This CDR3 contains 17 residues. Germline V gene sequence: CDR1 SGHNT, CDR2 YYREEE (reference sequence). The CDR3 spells CASSPRGGAVSGNTIYF. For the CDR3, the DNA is TGTGCCAGCAGCCCTCGTGGGGGGGCTGTCTCTGGAAACACCATATATTTT.

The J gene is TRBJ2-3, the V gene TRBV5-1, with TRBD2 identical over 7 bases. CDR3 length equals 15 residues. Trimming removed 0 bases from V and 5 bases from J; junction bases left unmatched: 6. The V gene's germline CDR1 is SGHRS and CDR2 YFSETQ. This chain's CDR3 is CASSLVGSGVDTQYF. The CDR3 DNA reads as TGCGCCAGCAGCTTGGTGGGCAGCGGGGTAGATACGCAGTATTTT. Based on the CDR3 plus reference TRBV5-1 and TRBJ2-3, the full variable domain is KAGVTQTPRYLIKTRGQQVTLSCSPISGHRSVSWYQQTPGQGLQFLFEYFSETQRNKGNFPGRFSGRQFSNSRSEMNVSTLELGDSALYLCASSLVGSGVDTQYFGPGTRLTVL.

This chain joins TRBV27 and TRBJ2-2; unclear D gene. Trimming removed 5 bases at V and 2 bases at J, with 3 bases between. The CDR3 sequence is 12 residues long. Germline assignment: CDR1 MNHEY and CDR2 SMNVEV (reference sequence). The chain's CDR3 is CASSINTGELFF. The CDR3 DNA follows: TGTGCCAGCAGTATAAACACCGGGGAGCTGTTTTTT.

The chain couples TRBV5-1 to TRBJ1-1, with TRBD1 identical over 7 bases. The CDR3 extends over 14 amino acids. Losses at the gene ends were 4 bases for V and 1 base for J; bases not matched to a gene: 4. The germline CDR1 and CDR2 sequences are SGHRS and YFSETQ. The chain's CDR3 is CASSLQGGNTEAFF. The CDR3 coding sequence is TGCGCCAGCAGCCTTCAGGGGGGGAACACTGAAGCTTTCTTT.

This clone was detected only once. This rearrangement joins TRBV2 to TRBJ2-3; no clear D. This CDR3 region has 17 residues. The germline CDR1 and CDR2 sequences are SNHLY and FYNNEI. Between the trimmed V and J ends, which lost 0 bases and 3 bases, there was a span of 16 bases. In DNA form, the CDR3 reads TGTGCCAGCAGTGAAGCGCCCTTACGCGGTTTGACAGATACGCAGTATTTT. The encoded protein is CASSEAPLRGLTDTQYF.

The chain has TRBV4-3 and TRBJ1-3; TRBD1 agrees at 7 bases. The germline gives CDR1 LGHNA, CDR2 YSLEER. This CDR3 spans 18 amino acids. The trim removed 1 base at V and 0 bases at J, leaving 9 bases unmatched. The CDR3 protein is CASSQAPIGGHSGNTIYF. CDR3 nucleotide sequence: TGCGCCAGCAGCCAAGCTCCGATAGGGGGCCACTCTGGAAACACCATATATTTT.

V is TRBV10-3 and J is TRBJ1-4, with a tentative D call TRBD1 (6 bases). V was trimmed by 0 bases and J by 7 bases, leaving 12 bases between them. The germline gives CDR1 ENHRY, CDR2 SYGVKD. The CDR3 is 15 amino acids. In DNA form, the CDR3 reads TGTGCCATCAGTGAGTCTGCAGGAGGGGGTGAAAAACTGTTTTTT. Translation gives CAISESAGGGEKLFF.

In DNA form, the CDR3 reads TGCGCCAGCAGCGGTCGACAGGGTCAGCAGTTCTTC. Residues: CASSGRQGQQFF. V usage is TRBV4-1 and J usage is TRBJ2-1; TRBD1 aligns across 7 bases. The CDR3 has 12 residues. Trimming removed 5 bases from V and 11 bases from J; junction bases left unmatched: 6. Germline V lookup: CDR1 MGHRA, CDR2 YSYEKL.

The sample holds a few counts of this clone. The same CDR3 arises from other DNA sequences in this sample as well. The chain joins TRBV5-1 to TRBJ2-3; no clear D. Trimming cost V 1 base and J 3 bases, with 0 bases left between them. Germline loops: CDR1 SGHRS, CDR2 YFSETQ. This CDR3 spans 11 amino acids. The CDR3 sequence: CASSLTDTQYF. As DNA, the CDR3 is TGCGCCAGCAGCTTGACAGATACGCAGTATTTT.

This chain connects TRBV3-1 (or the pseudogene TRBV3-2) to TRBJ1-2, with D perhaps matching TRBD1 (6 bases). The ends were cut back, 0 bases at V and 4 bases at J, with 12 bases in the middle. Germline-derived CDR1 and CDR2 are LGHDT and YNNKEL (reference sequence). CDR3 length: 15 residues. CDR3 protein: CASSQDHQGIYGYTF. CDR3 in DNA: TGTGCCAGCAGCCAAGATCATCAGGGGATCTATGGCTACACCTTC.

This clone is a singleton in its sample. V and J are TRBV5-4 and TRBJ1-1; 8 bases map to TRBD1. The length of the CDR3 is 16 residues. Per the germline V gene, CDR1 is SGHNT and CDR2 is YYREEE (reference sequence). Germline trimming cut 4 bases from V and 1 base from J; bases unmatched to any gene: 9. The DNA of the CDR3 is TGTGCCAGCAGCGCATTCCAGGGGGCCGGGAACACTGAAGCTTTCTTT. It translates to CASSAFQGAGNTEAFF.

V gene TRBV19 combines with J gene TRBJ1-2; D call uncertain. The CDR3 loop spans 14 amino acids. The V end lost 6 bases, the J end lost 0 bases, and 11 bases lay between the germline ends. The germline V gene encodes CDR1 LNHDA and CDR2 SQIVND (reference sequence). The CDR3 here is CASRAPKANYGYTF. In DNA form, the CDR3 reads TGTGCCAGTAGGGCACCAAAGGCTAACTATGGCTACACCTTC.

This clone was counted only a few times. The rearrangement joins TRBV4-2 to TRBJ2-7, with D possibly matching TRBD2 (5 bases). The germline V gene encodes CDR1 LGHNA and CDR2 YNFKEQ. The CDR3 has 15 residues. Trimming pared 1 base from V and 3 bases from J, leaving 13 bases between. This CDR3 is CASSQGSGPSYEQYF. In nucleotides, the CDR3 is TGTGCCAGCAGCCAAGGGAGCGGACCTAGCTACGAGCAGTACTTC.

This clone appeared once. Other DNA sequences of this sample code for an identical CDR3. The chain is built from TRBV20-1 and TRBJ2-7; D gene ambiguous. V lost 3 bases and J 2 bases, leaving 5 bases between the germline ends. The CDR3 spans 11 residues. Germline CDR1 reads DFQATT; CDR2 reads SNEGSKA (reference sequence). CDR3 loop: CSASRAYEQYF. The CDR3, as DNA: TGCAGTGCTAGTAGAGCCTACGAGCAGTACTTC.

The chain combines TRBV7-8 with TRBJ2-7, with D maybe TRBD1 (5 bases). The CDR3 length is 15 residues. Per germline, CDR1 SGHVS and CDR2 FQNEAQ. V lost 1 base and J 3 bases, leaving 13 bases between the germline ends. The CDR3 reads CASSLGTPKNYEQYF. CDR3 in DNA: TGTGCCAGCAGCTTAGGGACACCTAAGAACTACGAGCAGTACTTC.

The CDR3 DNA follows: TGTGCCAGCAGTGATTCGAACAGGGGTTTCAGCGAGCAGTACTTC. As protein: CASSDSNRGFSEQYF. This sequence joins TRBV6-1 and TRBJ2-7, with 7 nucleotides matching TRBD1. V dropped 3 bases and J dropped 6; count of bases not matched to a gene: 11. The CDR3 sequence is 15 residues long. The germline V gene encodes CDR1 MNHNS and CDR2 SASEGT.

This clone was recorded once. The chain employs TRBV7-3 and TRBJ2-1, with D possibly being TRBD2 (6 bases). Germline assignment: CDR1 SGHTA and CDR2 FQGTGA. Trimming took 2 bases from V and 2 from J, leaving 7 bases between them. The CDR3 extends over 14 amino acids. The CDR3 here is CASSLAGTYNEQFF. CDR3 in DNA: TGTGCCAGCAGCTTAGCGGGGACCTACAATGAGCAGTTCTTC.

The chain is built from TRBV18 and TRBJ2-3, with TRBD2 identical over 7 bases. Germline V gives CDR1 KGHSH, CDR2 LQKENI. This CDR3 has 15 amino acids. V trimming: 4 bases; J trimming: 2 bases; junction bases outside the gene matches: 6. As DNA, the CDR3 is TGTGCCAGCTCACTCGGGACTACCCACACAGATACGCAGTATTTT. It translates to CASSLGTTHTDTQYF.